These T cell receptor beta chains were read from a single sample in a study of blood T cell repertoires in COVID-19. Measured with immunoSEQ multiplex PCR; TCRdb has only the in-frame clones, and not every one. The data contain around 260,000 clones, about nine tenths of them singletons. Specimen: peripheral blood. The receptors here all came from a woman aged 25 to 45 with active or convalescent COVID-19. CDR3s include the opening cysteine and the closing phenylalanine or tryptophan. Each record gives: V gene, clone size, J gene, D gene, CDR3 protein, CDR3 DNA. A D gene is named only where the DNA matches it firmly. Only some rows state a clone size, as once, few, many or a class for expanded clones.

>TRBV6-5|few|TRBJ2-1|.
CASSFGGEQFF
TGTGCCAGCAGTTTTGGGGGGGAGCAGTTCTTC
>TRBV28|.|TRBJ2-1|.
CASSLPPYRVLQREQFF
TGTGCCAGCAGTTTACCCCCTTACAGGGTGCTGCAGCGTGAGCAGTTCTTC
>TRBV6-2/TRBV6-3|.|TRBJ1-5|TRBD1
CASSTRDRGQGQPQHF
TGTGCCAGCAGTACGCGGGACAGGGGGCAAGGTCAGCCCCAGCATTTT
>TRBV5-4|.|TRBJ1-6|TRBD1
CASSQIPRDRVDSPLHF
TGTGCCAGCAGCCAGATCCCCCGGGACAGGGTTGATTCACCCCTCCACTTT
>TRBV6-5|.|TRBJ2-3|TRBD1
CASTRGPTDTQYF
TGTGCCAGCACCAGGGGGCCTACAGATACGCAGTATTTT
>TRBV9|few|TRBJ1-3|.
CASSAGLLASGNTIYF
TGTGCCAGCAGCGCTGGTTTATTAGCCTCTGGAAACACCATATATTTT
>TRBV7-2|.|TRBJ2-3|TRBD2
CASSPGLAGGSRTDTQYF
TGTGCCAGCAGCCCGGGACTAGCGGGGGGATCCCGCACAGATACGCAGTATTTT
>TRBV5-1|.|TRBJ1-2|TRBD1
CASSLGQGATTNYGYTF
TGCGCCAGCAGCTTGGGACAGGGGGCGACTACTAACTATGGCTACACCTTC
>TRBV5-1|.|TRBJ2-7|.
CASSLGGAPSDEQYF
TGCGCCAGCAGCTTGGGCGGGGCCCCTTCGGACGAGCAGTACTTC
>TRBV19|.|TRBJ2-5|.
CASNDQVGETQYF
TGTGCCAGTAATGACCAGGTTGGGGAGACCCAGTACTTC
>TRBV6-6|few|TRBJ1-6|TRBD1
CASSWGQTTIHSPLHF
TGTGCCAGCAGTTGGGGACAGACAACTATTCATTCACCCCTCCACTTT
>TRBV2|.|TRBJ2-2|.
CASSERRLVGRALTGELFF
TGTGCCAGCAGTGAAAGGCGCCTGGTCGGCAGGGCGCTCACCGGGGAGCTGTTTTTT
>TRBV19|.|TRBJ2-7|TRBD2
CASSMGAGGTEQYF
TGTGCCAGTAGTATGGGAGCGGGGGGCACCGAGCAGTACTTC
>TRBV10-3|.|TRBJ2-5|TRBD2
CAISRGQSAGGQETQYF
TGTGCCATCAGTCGGGGGCAATCCGCGGGGGGCCAAGAGACCCAGTACTTC
>TRBV7-2|once|TRBJ2-5|TRBD1
CASSPTGGWGETQYF
TGTGCCAGCAGCCCTACAGGGGGCTGGGGAGAGACCCAGTACTTC
>TRBV14|.|TRBJ2-1|.
CASSQARQGPHNEQFF
TGTGCCAGCAGCCAAGCCCGGCAGGGCCCGCACAATGAGCAGTTCTTC
>TRBV18|.|TRBJ1-2|TRBD1
CASSGQGAENYGYTF
TGTGCCAGCTCAGGACAGGGGGCTGAGAACTATGGCTACACCTTC
>TRBV10-3|.|TRBJ2-3|TRBD2
CAITAGGATDTQYF
TGTGCCATCACAGCGGGGGGGGCCACAGATACGCAGTATTTT
>TRBV9|.|TRBJ1-3|.
CASSVEGGGRDPSGNTIYF
TGTGCCAGCAGCGTAGAAGGCGGGGGGCGCGACCCTTCTGGAAACACCATATATTTT
>TRBV6-5|.|TRBJ2-7|.
CASSYFEEQYF
TGTGCCAGCAGTTATTTCGAGGAGCAGTACTTC
>TRBV11-2|.|TRBJ1-3|.
CASSLRTASGNTIYF
TGTGCCAGCAGCTTAAGGACAGCTTCTGGAAACACCATATATTTT
>TRBV6-6|.|TRBJ1-1|.
CASRTLGAEAFF
TGTGCCAGCAGGACCTTGGGAGCTGAAGCTTTCTTT
>TRBV29-1|.|TRBJ1-1|.
CSVLDRRNTEAFF
TGCAGCGTGCTTGACAGGAGGAACACTGAAGCTTTCTTT
>TRBV4-2|few|TRBJ1-4|.
CASSPRRGGPADEKLFF
TGTGCCAGCAGCCCGAGGCGGGGAGGCCCCGCAGATGAAAAACTGTTTTTT
>TRBV20-1|.|TRBJ2-1|TRBD2
CSASRTSGYNEQFF
TGCAGTGCTAGTCGGACTAGCGGCTACAATGAGCAGTTCTTC
>TRBV5-1|.|TRBJ2-1|TRBD2
CASSLRAGGPTYNEQFF
TGCGCCAGCAGCTTGCGGGCGGGGGGGCCCACCTACAATGAGCAGTTCTTC
>TRBV2|.|TRBJ1-3|.
CASSPRGFGNTIYF
TGTGCCAGCAGCCCTAGGGGGTTTGGAAACACCATATATTTT
>TRBV6-5|.|TRBJ2-7|TRBD1
CASRPTGTPYEQYF
TGTGCCAGCAGGCCGACAGGGACCCCTTACGAGCAGTACTTC
>TRBV28|.|TRBJ2-5|TRBD2
CASSPPGGLEETQYF
TGTGCCAGCAGTCCCCCGGGGGGGCTCGAAGAGACCCAGTACTTC